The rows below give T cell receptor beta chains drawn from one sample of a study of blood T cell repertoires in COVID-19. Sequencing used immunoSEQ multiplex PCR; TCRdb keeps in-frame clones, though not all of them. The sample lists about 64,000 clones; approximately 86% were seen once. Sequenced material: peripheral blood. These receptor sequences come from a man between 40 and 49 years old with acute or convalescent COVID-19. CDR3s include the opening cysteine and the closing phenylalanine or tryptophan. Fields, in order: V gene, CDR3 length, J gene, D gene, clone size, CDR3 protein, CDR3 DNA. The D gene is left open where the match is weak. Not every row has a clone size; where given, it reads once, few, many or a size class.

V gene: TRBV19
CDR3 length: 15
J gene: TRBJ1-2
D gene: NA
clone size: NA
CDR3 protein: CASTEAALPVYGYTF
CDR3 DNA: TGTGCCAGTACCGAAGCGGCGCTTCCCGTCTATGGCTACACCTTC

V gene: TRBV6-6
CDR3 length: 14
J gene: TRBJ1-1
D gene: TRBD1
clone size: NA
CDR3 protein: CASRRDSRVRGAFF
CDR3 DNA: TGTGCCAGCAGACGGGACAGCCGAGTTCGCGGGGCTTTCTTT

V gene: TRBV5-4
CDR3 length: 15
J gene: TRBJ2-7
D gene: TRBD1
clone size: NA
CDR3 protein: CASSVPGQGSYEQYF
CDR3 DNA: TGTGCCAGCAGCGTTCCGGGACAGGGGTCCTACGAGCAGTACTTC

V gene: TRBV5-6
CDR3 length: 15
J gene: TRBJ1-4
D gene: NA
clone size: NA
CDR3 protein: CASSFMQAGIEKLFF
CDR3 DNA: TGTGCCAGCAGCTTTATGCAGGCCGGGATTGAAAAACTGTTTTTT

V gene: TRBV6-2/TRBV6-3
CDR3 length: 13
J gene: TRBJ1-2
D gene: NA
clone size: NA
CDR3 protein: CASSETENYGYTF
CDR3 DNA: TGTGCCAGCAGTGAGACAGAAAACTATGGCTACACCTTC

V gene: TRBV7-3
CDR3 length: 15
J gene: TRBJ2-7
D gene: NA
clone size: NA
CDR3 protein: CASSLIGAGPSEQYF
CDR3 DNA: TGTGCCAGCAGCTTAATTGGGGCAGGGCCAAGCGAGCAGTACTTC

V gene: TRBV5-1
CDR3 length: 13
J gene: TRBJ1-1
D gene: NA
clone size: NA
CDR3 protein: CASSLAGFTEAFF
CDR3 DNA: TGCGCCAGCAGCTTGGCAGGGTTCACTGAAGCTTTCTTT

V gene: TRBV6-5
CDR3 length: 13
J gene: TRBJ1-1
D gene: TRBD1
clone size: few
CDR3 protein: CASSPDRGAEAFF
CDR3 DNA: TGTGCCAGCAGTCCTGACAGGGGGGCTGAAGCTTTCTTT

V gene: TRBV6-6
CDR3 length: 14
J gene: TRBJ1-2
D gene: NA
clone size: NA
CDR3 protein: CASSRGDAEPRHTF
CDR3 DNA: TGTGCCAGCTCCCGGGGGGACGCCGAACCTAGGCACACCTTC

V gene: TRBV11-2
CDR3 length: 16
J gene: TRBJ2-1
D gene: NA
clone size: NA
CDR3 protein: CASSQREISYYNEQFF
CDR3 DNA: TGTGCCAGCAGTCAAAGGGAGATCTCGTACTACAATGAGCAGTTCTTC

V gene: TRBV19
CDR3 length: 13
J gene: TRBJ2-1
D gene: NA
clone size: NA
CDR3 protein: CASSPTRRGEQFF
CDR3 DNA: TGTGCCAGTAGTCCCACCCGAAGAGGTGAGCAGTTCTTC

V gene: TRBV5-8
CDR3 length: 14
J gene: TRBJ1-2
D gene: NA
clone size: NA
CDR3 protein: CASSLASTRGVKPF
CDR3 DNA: TGTGCCAGCAGCTTGGCCTCCACCCGGGGGGTTAAGCCCTTC

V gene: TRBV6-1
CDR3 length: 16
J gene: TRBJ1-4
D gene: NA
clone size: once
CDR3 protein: CASSESVPPPNEKLFF
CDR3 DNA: TGTGCCAGCAGTGAAAGCGTCCCTCCCCCTAATGAAAAACTGTTTTTT

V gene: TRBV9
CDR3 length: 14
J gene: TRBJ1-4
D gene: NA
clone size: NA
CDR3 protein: CASSVGQMNEKLFF
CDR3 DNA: TGTGCCAGCAGCGTAGGGCAGATGAATGAAAAACTGTTTTTT

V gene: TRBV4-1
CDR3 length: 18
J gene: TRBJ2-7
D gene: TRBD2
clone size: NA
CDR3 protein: CASSQAPSGGSLSYEQYF
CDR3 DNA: TGCGCCAGCAGCCAAGCCCCTAGCGGGGGGTCCCTCTCCTACGAGCAGTACTTC

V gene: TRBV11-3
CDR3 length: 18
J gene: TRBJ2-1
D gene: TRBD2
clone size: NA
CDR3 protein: CASSLDSGRGGPRDEQFF
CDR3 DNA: TGTGCCAGCAGCTTAGATTCTGGACGGGGGGGCCCTAGGGATGAGCAGTTCTTC

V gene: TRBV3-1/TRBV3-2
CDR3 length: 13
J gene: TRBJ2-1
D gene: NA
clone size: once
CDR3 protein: CASSPSGANEQFF
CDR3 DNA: TGTGCCAGCAGCCCCTCGGGAGCAAATGAGCAGTTCTTC

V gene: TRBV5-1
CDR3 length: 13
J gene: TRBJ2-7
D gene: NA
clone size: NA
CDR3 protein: CASSLVQGGEQYF
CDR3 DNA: TGCGCCAGCAGCTTGGTGCAGGGGGGCGAGCAGTACTTC

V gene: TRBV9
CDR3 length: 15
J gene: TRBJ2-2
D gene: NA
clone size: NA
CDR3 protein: CASSVAEGIGGELFF
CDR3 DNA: TGTGCCAGCAGCGTAGCTGAGGGAATCGGCGGGGAGCTGTTTTTT

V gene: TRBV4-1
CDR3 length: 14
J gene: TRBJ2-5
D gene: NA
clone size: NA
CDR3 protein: CASSQEYREETQYF
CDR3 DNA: TGCGCCAGCAGCCAAGAATACAGGGAGGAGACCCAGTACTTC

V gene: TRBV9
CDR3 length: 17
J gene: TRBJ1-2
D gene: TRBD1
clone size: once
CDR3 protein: CASSLTGLISPLYGYTF
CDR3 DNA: TGTGCCAGCAGCCTGACAGGGTTAATCTCTCCTCTCTATGGCTACACCTTC

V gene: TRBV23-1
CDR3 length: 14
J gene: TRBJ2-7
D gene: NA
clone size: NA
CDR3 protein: CASSQSGSPYEQYF
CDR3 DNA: TGCGCCAGCAGTCAGTCCGGGTCCCCGTACGAGCAGTACTTC

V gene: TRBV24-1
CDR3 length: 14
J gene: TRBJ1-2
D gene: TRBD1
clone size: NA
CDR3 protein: CATSESQGADGYTF
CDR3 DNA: TGTGCCACCAGTGAGTCACAGGGGGCTGATGGCTACACCTTC

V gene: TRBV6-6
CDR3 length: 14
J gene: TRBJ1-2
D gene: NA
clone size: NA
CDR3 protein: CASSFTTGIYGYTF
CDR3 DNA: TGTGCCAGCAGCTTTACAACAGGGATCTATGGCTACACCTTC

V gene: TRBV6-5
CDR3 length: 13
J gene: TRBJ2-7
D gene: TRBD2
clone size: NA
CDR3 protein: CAGAGGDFYEQYF
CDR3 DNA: TGTGCCGGGGCGGGAGGGGACTTCTACGAGCAGTACTTC

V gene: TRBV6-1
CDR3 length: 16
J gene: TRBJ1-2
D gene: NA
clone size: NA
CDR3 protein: CASSEMPAGANYGYTF
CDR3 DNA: TGTGCCAGCAGTGAAATGCCGGCGGGAGCTAACTATGGCTACACCTTC

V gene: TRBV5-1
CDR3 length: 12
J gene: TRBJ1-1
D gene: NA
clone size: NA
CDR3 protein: CASSLTGTEAFF
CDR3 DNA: TGCGCCAGCAGCTTGACGGGTACTGAAGCTTTCTTT

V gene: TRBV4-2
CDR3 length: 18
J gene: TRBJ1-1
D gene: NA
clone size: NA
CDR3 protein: CASSQDSSREALNTEAFF
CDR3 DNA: TGTGCCAGCAGCCAAGACTCTTCCCGGGAGGCCTTGAACACTGAAGCTTTCTTT

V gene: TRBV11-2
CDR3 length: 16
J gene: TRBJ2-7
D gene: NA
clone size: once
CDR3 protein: CASSSPSAGRRDEQYF
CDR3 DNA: TGTGCCAGCAGCTCCCCAAGTGCGGGGCGCCGCGACGAGCAGTACTTC

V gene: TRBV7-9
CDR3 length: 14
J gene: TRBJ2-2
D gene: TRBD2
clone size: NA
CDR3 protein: CASSRAGSTGELFF
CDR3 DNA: TGTGCCAGCAGCCGAGCGGGGTCTACCGGGGAGCTGTTTTTT

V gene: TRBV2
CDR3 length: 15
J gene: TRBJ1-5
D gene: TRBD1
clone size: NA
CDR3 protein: CASSVETGGNQPQHF
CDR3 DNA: TGTGCCAGCAGTGTTGAGACAGGGGGCAATCAGCCCCAGCATTTT

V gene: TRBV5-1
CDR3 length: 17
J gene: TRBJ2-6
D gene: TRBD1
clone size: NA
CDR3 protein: CASSTRQGSAGANVLTF
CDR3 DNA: TGCGCCAGCAGCACCCGACAGGGGAGCGCTGGGGCCAACGTCCTGACTTTC

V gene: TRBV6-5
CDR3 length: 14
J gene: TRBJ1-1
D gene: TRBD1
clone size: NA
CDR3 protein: CASSSTGMNTEAFF
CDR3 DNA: TGTGCCAGCAGTTCGACAGGGATGAACACTGAAGCTTTCTTT

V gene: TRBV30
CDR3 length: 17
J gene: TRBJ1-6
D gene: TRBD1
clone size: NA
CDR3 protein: CAWSDNPPGQGNSPLHF
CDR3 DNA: TGTGCCTGGAGTGATAACCCTCCGGGACAGGGCAATTCACCCCTCCACTTT

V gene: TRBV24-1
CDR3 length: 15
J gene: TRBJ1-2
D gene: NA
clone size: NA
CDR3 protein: CATSESYRNTYGYTF
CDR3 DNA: TGTGCCACCAGTGAATCATACAGGAACACCTATGGCTACACCTTC

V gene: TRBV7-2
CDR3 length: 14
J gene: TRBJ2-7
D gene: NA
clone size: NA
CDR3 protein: CASSTGTSSHEQYF
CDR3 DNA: TGTGCCAGCAGTACCGGGACATCGTCCCACGAGCAGTACTTC

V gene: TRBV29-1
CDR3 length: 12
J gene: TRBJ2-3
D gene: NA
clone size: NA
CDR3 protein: CSVEGVQDTQYF
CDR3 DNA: TGCAGCGTTGAAGGTGTACAGGATACGCAGTATTTT

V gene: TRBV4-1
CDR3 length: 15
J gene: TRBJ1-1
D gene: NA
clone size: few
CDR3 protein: CASSPRSQGHTEAFF
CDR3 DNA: TGCGCCAGCAGCCCGAGATCTCAGGGGCACACTGAAGCTTTCTTT

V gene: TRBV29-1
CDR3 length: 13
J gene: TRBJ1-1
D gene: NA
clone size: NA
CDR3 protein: CSASQGTNTEAFF
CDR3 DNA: TGCAGCGCCTCACAGGGAACGAACACTGAAGCTTTCTTT

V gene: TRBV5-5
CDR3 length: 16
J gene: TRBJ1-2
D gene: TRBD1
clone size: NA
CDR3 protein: CASSKEDRGLIYGYTF
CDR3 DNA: TGTGCCAGCAGCAAGGAAGACAGGGGGTTGATCTATGGCTACACCTTC

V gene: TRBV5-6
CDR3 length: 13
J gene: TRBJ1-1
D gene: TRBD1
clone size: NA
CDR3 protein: CASSFERGPEAFF
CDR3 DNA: TGTGCCAGCAGCTTTGAGAGGGGGCCAGAAGCTTTCTTT

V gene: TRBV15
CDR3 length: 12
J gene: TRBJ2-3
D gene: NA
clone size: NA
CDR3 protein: CATSTLTDTQYF
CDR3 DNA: TGTGCCACGAGCACCCTTACAGATACGCAGTATTTT

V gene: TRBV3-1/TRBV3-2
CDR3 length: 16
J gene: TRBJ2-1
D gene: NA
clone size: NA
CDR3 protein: CASSQDSGSSYNEQFF
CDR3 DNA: TGTGCCAGCAGCCAAGATTCGGGGAGCTCCTACAATGAGCAGTTCTTC

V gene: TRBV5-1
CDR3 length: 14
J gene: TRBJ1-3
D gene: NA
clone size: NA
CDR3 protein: CASSLGDSGNTIYF
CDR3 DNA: TGCGCCAGCAGCTTAGGGGACTCTGGAAACACCATATATTTT

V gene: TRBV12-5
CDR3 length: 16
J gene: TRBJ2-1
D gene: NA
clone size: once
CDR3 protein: CASGLEGEGNRWEQFF
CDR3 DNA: TGTGCTAGTGGTTTGGAGGGAGAGGGAAATCGGTGGGAGCAGTTCTTC

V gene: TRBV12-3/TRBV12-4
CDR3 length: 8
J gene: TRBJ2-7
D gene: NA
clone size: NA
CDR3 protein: CASSVGAF
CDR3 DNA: TGTGCCAGCAGCGTTGGGGCCTTC

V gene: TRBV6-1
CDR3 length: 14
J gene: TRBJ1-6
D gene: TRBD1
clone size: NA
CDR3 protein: CASSERQGSSPLHF
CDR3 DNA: TGTGCCAGCAGTGAGAGACAGGGTAGTTCACCCCTCCACTTT

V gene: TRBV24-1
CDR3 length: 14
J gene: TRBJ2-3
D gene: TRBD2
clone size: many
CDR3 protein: CATSDLGRADTQYF
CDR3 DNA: TGTGCCACCAGTGATTTGGGGAGGGCAGATACGCAGTATTTT